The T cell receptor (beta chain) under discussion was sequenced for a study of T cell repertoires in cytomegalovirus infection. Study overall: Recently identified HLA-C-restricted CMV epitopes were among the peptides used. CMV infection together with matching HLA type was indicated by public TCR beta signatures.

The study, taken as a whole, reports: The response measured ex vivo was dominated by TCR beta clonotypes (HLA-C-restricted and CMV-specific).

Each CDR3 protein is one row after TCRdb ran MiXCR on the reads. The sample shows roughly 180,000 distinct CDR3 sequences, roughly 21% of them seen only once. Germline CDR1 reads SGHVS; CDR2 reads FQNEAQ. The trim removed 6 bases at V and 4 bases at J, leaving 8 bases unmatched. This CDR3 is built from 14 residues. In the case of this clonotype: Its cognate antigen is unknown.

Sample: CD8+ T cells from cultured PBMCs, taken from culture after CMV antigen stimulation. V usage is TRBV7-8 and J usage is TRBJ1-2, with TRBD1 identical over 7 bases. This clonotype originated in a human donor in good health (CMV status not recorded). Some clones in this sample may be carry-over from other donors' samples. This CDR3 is CASRERGGGYGYTF. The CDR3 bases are TGTGCCAGCAGGGAACGAGGGGGCGGCTATGGCTACACCTTC.